This TCR beta chain was retrieved from a study of circulating CD8 cells and anti-PD-1 response in melanoma. Study-level findings and limits: Previously treated and treatment-naive patients were pooled together.

Using about 15 ng of total RNA, TCR libraries were made with the QIAseq Immune Repertoire TCR panel. Via MiXCR, TCRdb re-called the reads, giving one row per CDR3 protein. The sample holds about 200 distinct CDR3 sequences, around an eighth seen once. CDR3 length equals 12 residues. Germline CDR1 SQVTM, CDR2 ANQGSEA. V lost 3 bases, J lost 4 bases, and 9 bases lay in between. A word on this clonotype: The antigen is not known. A much larger clone differs from this one at a single base, so this may be a read error. Given the absence of the conserved phenylalanine or tryptophan at the CDR3 end, a read error is likely.

Live CD3+CD8+TCRalphabeta+ cells were sorted into four subsets by PD-1 and/or TIGIT. The chain uses TRBV29-1 and TRBJ1-2, with D tentatively TRBD1 (5 bases). This clonotype originated in a human donor with melanoma. The specimen was CD8+ T cells from PBMCs, collected at baseline or after one month of anti-PD-1 therapy (not recorded which). The CDR3 DNA sequence: TGCAGCGTTGATGAGGGGAGCTATGGCTACACCCTC. The encoded protein is CSVDEGSYGYTL.